The 24 T cell receptor beta chains below come from one sample, sequenced in a study of shared clonotypes between healthy human individuals. Libraries were prepared by immunoSEQ multiplex PCR; TCRdb keeps only in-frame clonotypes and omits some of them. The top ten hold around 0.4% of the sample, which has some 2,500,000 clones, 85% to 95% seen once. Specimen: naive CD4+ T cells from PBMCs. The subset here: CD45RA+ positively selected. These receptors all stem from a young man in good health. Some clones in this sample may be carry-over from other donors' samples.

The chain uses TRBV6-1 and TRBJ2-1, with 12 bases that match TRBD2. V shed 4 bases, J shed 1 base, and the junction held 8 bases outside the gene matches. In germline, CDR1 is MNHNS, CDR2 SASEGT. The CDR3 is made up of 18 amino acids. CDR3 in amino acids: CASSGLAGASRSYNEQFF. The CDR3 DNA is TGTGCCAGCAGTGGACTAGCGGGGGCCAGTCGGTCCTACAATGAGCAGTTCTTC.

The chain uses TRBV5-1 and TRBJ2-7; 13 nucleotides align to TRBD2. The CDR3 extends over 17 amino acids. The ends lost 4 bases at V and 2 bases at J; junction bases unmatched: 9. Germline CDR1 is SGHRS and CDR2 is YFSETQ. Here the CDR3 reads CASSTRLAGGPPYEQYF. Written as DNA, the CDR3 is TGCGCCAGCAGCACGAGACTAGCGGGAGGTCCACCCTACGAGCAGTACTTC.

V is TRBV7-3 and J is TRBJ2-7, with 16 positions matching TRBD2. V was clipped by 4 bases and J by 9 bases; unmatched bases: 6. CDR3 length: 15 residues. CDR1 is SGHTA, CDR2 FQGTGA, per germline. The CDR3 DNA reads as TGTGCCAGCAGCTCCGGGACTAGCGGGAGGGCCGTGCAGTACTTC. It translates to CASSSGTSGRAVQYF.

This chain connects TRBV7-9 to TRBJ1-1; D is uncertain. The CDR3 consists of 15 residues. Germline-derived CDR1 and CDR2 are SEHNR and FQNEAQ (reference sequence). Trimming pared 4 bases from V and 5 bases from J, leaving 17 bases between. The CDR3 reads CASSSFAYPGTEAFF. The DNA for the CDR3 is TGTGCCAGCAGCTCCTTCGCCTACCCGGGGACTGAAGCTTTCTTT.

The chain couples TRBV5-1 to TRBJ2-3; no firm D call. Germline V gene data show CDR1 as SGHRS and CDR2 as YFSETQ. This CDR3 spans 15 amino acids. The V gene lost 1 base and the J gene lost 0 bases, with 9 bases spanning the gap. This chain's CDR3 is CASSLNSASTDTQYF. For the CDR3, the DNA is TGCGCCAGCAGCTTGAACAGCGCAAGCACAGATACGCAGTATTTT.

For this clone: The same CDR3 is also encoded by other DNA sequences in this sample. The chain recombines TRBV28 with TRBJ2-7, with TRBD1 matching 11 bases. Germline V gives CDR1 MDHEN, CDR2 SYDVKM. V was pared by 2 bases and J by 3 bases, with 3 bases of the junction left unmatched. The CDR3 has 15 residues. CDR3 sequence reads: CASSLPGTGGYEQYF. The CDR3, as DNA: TGTGCCAGCAGTTTACCCGGGACAGGGGGCTACGAGCAGTACTTC.

The J gene is TRBJ2-3, the V gene TRBV27; D ambiguous. This CDR3 region has 14 residues. CDR1 is MNHEY and CDR2 is SMNVEV in the germline V gene (reference sequence). V lost 9 bases and J lost 0, with 13 bases in between. CDR3 sequence: CASLAFGSTDTQYF. CDR3 nucleotide sequence: TGTGCCAGTCTCGCGTTCGGTAGCACAGATACGCAGTATTTT.

The chain has TRBV27 and TRBJ2-7; D not resolved. The CDR3 runs to 16 residues. Germline CDR1 reads MNHEY; CDR2 reads SMNVEV (reference sequence). V lost 0 bases to trimming and J lost 7 bases, with 19 bases between them. In DNA form, the CDR3 reads TGTGCCAGCAGTTTATCGAGCAATCGAAGGTGGGTAGAGCAGTACTTC. Encoded protein: CASSLSSNRRWVEQYF.

As concerns this clone: Other nucleotide sequences in the sample specify the same CDR3. This chain links TRBV28 with TRBJ1-5; TRBD1 is a possible D gene (5 bases). V dropped 3 bases and J dropped 2 bases, with 8 bases sitting between them. CDR3 length equals 14 residues. CDR1 is MDHEN, CDR2 SYDVKM, per germline. The CDR3 loop reads CASSLGRRNQPQHF. The CDR3 bases are TGTGCCAGCAGTTTGGGGCGGCGCAATCAGCCCCAGCATTTT.

The CDR3, as DNA: TGTGCCAGCAGCCAAAGGACAGGGACGTATGGCTACACCTTC. It yields the protein CASSQRTGTYGYTF. This rearrangement joins TRBV5-4 to TRBJ1-2; 8 bases are a match to TRBD1. The CDR3 has 14 amino acids. CDR1 SGHNT and CDR2 YYREEE come from the germline V gene (reference sequence). J gave up 5 bases and V 4 bases, and 7 bases lay outside the gene matches.

This clone was detected many times. The rearrangement joins TRBV30 to TRBJ2-1, with no clear D. Germline values: CDR1 GTSNPN, CDR2 SVGIG (reference sequence). The germline V and J ends were trimmed by 2 bases and 9 bases, with 11 bases remaining between them. The CDR3 runs to 12 residues. This chain's CDR3 is CAWSPTWVEQFF. In DNA form, the CDR3 reads TGTGCCTGGAGTCCTACCTGGGTTGAGCAGTTCTTC.

This chain links TRBV28 with TRBJ2-5, with 7 bases identical to TRBD1. V shed 3 bases, J shed 1 base, and the junction held 2 bases outside the gene matches. CDR1 is MDHEN and CDR2 is SYDVKM in the germline V gene. The CDR3 length is 14 residues. In DNA form, the CDR3 reads TGTGCCAGCAGTTTCGACAGGGTCCAAGAGACCCAGTACTTC. This gives the protein CASSFDRVQETQYF.

The V call is TRBV6-5, the J call TRBJ2-7, with 8 bases aligning to TRBD1. V was clipped by 0 bases and J by 4 bases; unmatched bases: 5. Germline-derived CDR1 and CDR2 are MNHEY and SVGAGI. The CDR3 loop spans 15 amino acids. The CDR3 is CASSYSTGDFYEQYF. CDR3 bases: TGTGCCAGCAGTTACTCGACAGGGGATTTTTACGAGCAGTACTTC.

As for this clone: This same CDR3 is encoded by further DNA sequences in the sample. The chain links TRBV18 to TRBJ2-3, with 12 bases matching TRBD2. This CDR3 is built from 16 residues. V lost 4 bases, J lost 2 bases, and 4 bases stayed unmatched. CDR1 KGHSH and CDR2 LQKENI come from the germline V gene. The DNA for the CDR3 is TGTGCCAGCTCACTCGGACTAGCGGGAAACACAGATACGCAGTATTTT. It specifies CASSLGLAGNTDTQYF.

The chain couples TRBV6-6 to TRBJ1-2; the D gene is possibly TRBD1 (5 bases). Germline assignment: CDR1 MNHNY and CDR2 SVGAGI (reference sequence). V lost 7 bases and J 3 bases, leaving 15 bases between the germline ends. The CDR3 is made up of 14 amino acids. CDR3 region: CASTMGGEDYGYTF. In DNA form, the CDR3 reads TGTGCCAGCACCATGGGGGGGGAAGACTATGGCTACACCTTC.

The chain is built from TRBV11-3 and TRBJ2-7; 7 bases are shared with TRBD1. Germline assignment: CDR1 SGHNT and CDR2 YENEEA. The CDR3 sequence is 16 residues long. J was trimmed by 0 bases and V by 0 bases; bases with no gene match: 5. The DNA for the CDR3 is TGTGCCAGCAGCTTAGATCCGGGACAGCACTCCTACGAGCAGTACTTC. Protein product: CASSLDPGQHSYEQYF.

This clone was picked up one time. The chain couples TRBV7-2 to TRBJ2-3, with D uncertain. The CDR3 covers 13 residues. V was cut by 5 bases and J by 6 bases, with 12 bases left in between. Germline V gives CDR1 SGHTA, CDR2 FQGNSA. The CDR3 DNA is TGTGCCAGCAGCCCCGGCCCCTTCGATACGCAGTATTTT. Translated, it gives CASSPGPFDTQYF. Full variable domain (remainder filled in from reference TRBV7-2 and TRBJ2-3): GAGVSQSPSNKVTEKGKDVELRCDPISGHTALYWYRQSLGQGLEFLIYFQGNSAPDKSGLPSDRFSAERTGGSVSTLTIQRTQQEDSAVYLCASSPGPFDTQYFGPGTRLTVL.

V is TRBV7-4 and J is TRBJ2-1, with 10 bases lining up with TRBD1. The ends lost 4 bases at V and 6 bases at J; junction bases unmatched: 15. Germline-derived CDR1 and CDR2 are SGHVT and SQSDAQ. This CDR3 has 18 amino acids. As DNA, the CDR3 is TGTGCCAGCAGCTCTGCTCCGGGACAGGGGTCTCAAATCAATGAGCAGTTCTTC. The encoded protein is CASSSAPGQGSQINEQFF. Drawing the rest from reference TRBV7-4 and TRBJ2-1, the complete variable domain is GAGVSQSPRYKVAKRGRDVALRCDSISGHVTLYWYRQTLGQGSEVLTYSQSDAQRDKSGRPSGRFSAERPERSVSTLKIQRTEQGDSAVYLCASSSAPGQGSQINEQFFGPGTRLTVL.

V usage is TRBV28 and J usage is TRBJ1-5, with TRBD1 as a possible D gene (5 bases). Looked up from germline, CDR1 is MDHEN and CDR2 is SYDVKM. V was clipped by 7 bases and J by 9 bases, with 19 bases between them. The CDR3 spans 14 residues. The CDR3 loop reads CASIPFPGKAPQHF. The DNA for the CDR3 is TGTGCCAGCATCCCCTTTCCAGGGAAAGCGCCCCAGCATTTT.

CDR3 sequence reads: CASSSRDRGLSRSYEQYF. DNA of the CDR3: TGTGCCAGCAGTTCCCGGGACAGGGGGCTTTCTCGCTCCTACGAGCAGTACTTC. J is TRBJ2-7 and V is TRBV27; 12 bases fit TRBD1. Trimming at V came to 4 bases and at J to 0 bases, leaving 10 bases not matched to a gene. Germline lookup yields CDR1 MNHEY and CDR2 SMNVEV (reference sequence). This CDR3 is 18 amino acids long.

V is TRBV7-9 and J is TRBJ2-5; D tentatively fits TRBD1 or TRBD2 (5 bases each). This CDR3 region has 15 residues. From germline, CDR1 is SEHNR and CDR2 FQNEAQ (reference sequence). The ends were cut back, 3 bases at V and 1 base at J, with 12 bases in the middle. The CDR3 region is CASSFGQGAQETQYF. DNA for the CDR3: TGTGCCAGCAGCTTCGGCCAGGGAGCCCAAGAGACCCAGTACTTC. The entire variable domain, with the rest obtained from reference TRBV7-9 and TRBJ2-5, is as follows: DTGVSQNPRHKITKRGQNVTFRCDPISEHNRLYWYRQTLGQGPEFLTYFQNEAQLEKSRLLSDRFSAERPKGSFSTLEIQRTEQGDSAMYLCASSFGQGAQETQYFGPGTRLLVL.

The chain has TRBV19 and TRBJ1-5; D is unresolved. V lost 3 bases and J 2 bases, leaving 23 bases between the germline ends. The germline gives CDR1 LNHDA, CDR2 SQIVND (reference sequence). This CDR3 has 19 residues. CDR3 sequence reads: CASSIFVGLEWGGNQPQHF. Here the CDR3 DNA reads TGTGCCAGTAGTATTTTTGTCGGGCTAGAGTGGGGAGGCAATCAGCCCCAGCATTTT.

The chain uses TRBV9 and TRBJ1-2; D not certain. CDR1 and CDR2 from the germline V gene are SGDLS and YYNGEE. Trimming took 0 bases from V and 4 from J, leaving 10 bases between them. CDR3 length equals 14 residues. The CDR3 DNA reads TGTGCCAGCAGCGTAGCGGGAGGGCCCTATGGCTACACCTTC. Protein: CASSVAGGPYGYTF.

The chain carries TRBV28 and TRBJ2-1, with 9 bases lining up with TRBD2. CDR1 is MDHEN, CDR2 SYDVKM, per germline. CDR3 size: 15 residues. V lost 7 bases, J lost 7 bases, and 11 bases stayed unmatched. The CDR3 loop reads CASTLGAGGQNEQFF. The CDR3, as DNA: TGTGCCAGCACTCTAGGAGCGGGAGGCCAAAATGAGCAGTTCTTC.